Below, 10 T cell receptor beta chains from the same sample are listed, as sequenced in a study of long-term antiretroviral therapy in people with HIV. Researchers report immunoSEQ v3.0 was run at survey level. Profiling relied on immunoSEQ multiplex PCR, and the TCRdb table lists in-frame clones only, not all of them. This sample yields under 30,000 clones, of which about 86% are seen a single time; about 5.3% belongs to the top ten. Sequences were derived from unsorted PBMCs, sampled 0.7 years before starting antiretroviral therapy. All receptors derive from a man younger than 40 with HIV.

The J gene is TRBJ2-1, the V gene TRBV5-8, with TRBD2 identical over 12 bases. CDR3 length: 15 residues. CDR1 is SGHTS and CDR2 is YDEGEE in the germline V gene. V was clipped by 4 bases and J by 9 bases; unmatched bases: 8. DNA for the CDR3: TGTGCCAGCAGCCGTCGACTAGCGGGAGCGGGTGAGCAGTTCTTC. Translating gives CASSRRLAGAGEQFF.

The chain links TRBV28 to TRBJ2-3; a possible D gene is TRBD2 (6 bases). The CDR3 is 18 residues long. V gave up 3 bases and J gave up 2 bases, with 21 bases separating them. Germline V gives CDR1 MDHEN, CDR2 SYDVKM. The CDR3 bases are TGTGCCAGCAGTTTTAAGGCGGGACCATCCTATTCCACAGATACGCAGTATTTT. Amino acids: CASSFKAGPSYSTDTQYF.

V gene TRBV28 combines with J gene TRBJ1-2, with 8 bases aligning to TRBD1. After removal of 0 bases from V and 8 bases from J, the junction contained 8 bases not matched to a gene. Germline V gene lookup returns CDR1 MDHEN and CDR2 SYDVKM. There are 15 residues in the CDR3. The CDR3 loop is CASSLWGDRGHGYTF. The CDR3 bases are TGTGCCAGCAGTTTATGGGGTGACAGGGGCCACGGCTACACCTTC.

The V call is TRBV5-4, the J call TRBJ2-3; 7 nucleotides align to TRBD2. CDR1 and CDR2 from the germline V gene are SGHNT and YYREEE (reference sequence). V lost 4 bases and J lost 2; bases outside the gene matches: 7. The CDR3 is 15 residues long. The CDR3 loop is CASSETSRHTDTQYF. The DNA for the CDR3 is TGTGCCAGCAGCGAGACTAGCAGACACACAGATACGCAGTATTTT.

The V and J genes are TRBV7-9 and TRBJ2-3; TRBD2 matches at 15 bases. V shed 1 base, J shed 4 bases, and the junction held 9 bases outside the gene matches. Germline V lookup: CDR1 SEHNR, CDR2 FQNEAQ (reference sequence). The CDR3 contains 19 residues. CDR3 sequence: CASSLGGLAGGPYPDTQYF. For the CDR3, the DNA is TGTGCCAGCAGCTTAGGAGGACTAGCGGGAGGGCCGTATCCAGATACGCAGTATTTT.

In DNA, the CDR3 is TGTGCCAGCAGTGGGGGGAAGGCTGGCTACACCTTC. Its protein product is CASSGGKAGYTF. This rearrangement joins TRBV6-5 to TRBJ1-2; weak D call: TRBD1 (5 bases). Germline V gene lookup returns CDR1 MNHEY and CDR2 SVGAGI. The CDR3 has 12 amino acids. V was shortened by 5 bases and J by 7 bases, with 11 bases between the two germline ends.

This clone was recorded only once. The chain is built from TRBV5-1 and TRBJ1-2, with D tentatively TRBD1 (5 bases). V shed 2 bases and J shed 5 bases, with 16 bases lying between them. The CDR3 loop spans 15 amino acids. Germline assignment: CDR1 SGHRS and CDR2 YFSETQ. In nucleotides, the CDR3 is TGCGCCAGCAGCTTACAGGAACGGGCGGGTTATGGCTACACCTTC. Translated: CASSLQERAGYGYTF.

The chain has TRBV7-2 and TRBJ2-1; D unclear. The germline gives CDR1 SGHTA, CDR2 FQGNSA. CDR3 length equals 14 residues. V lost 3 bases to trimming and J lost 10 bases, with 16 bases between them. The CDR3 region has the DNA TGTGCCAGCAGCTTTTATGTTAGCTCTAACGAGCAGTTCTTC. This translates into CASSFYVSSNEQFF.

The chain links TRBV2 to TRBJ2-7, with 8 bases aligning to TRBD2. With V trimmed by 7 bases and J by 2 bases, 7 bases remained unmatched. Looked up from germline, CDR1 is SNHLY and CDR2 is FYNNEI. The CDR3 is made up of 14 amino acids. The CDR3 loop reads CASTASGLTYEQYF. The CDR3, as DNA: TGTGCCAGCACGGCTAGCGGGCTAACCTACGAGCAGTACTTC.

The rearrangement links TRBV5-6 to TRBJ2-3; TRBD2 matches 10 bases. The germline gives CDR1 SGHDT, CDR2 YYEEEE. V trimming: 3 bases; J trimming: 1 base; junction bases outside the gene matches: 11. The CDR3 runs to 18 residues. The CDR3 nucleotides are TGTGCCAGCAGCTCCCGGGGAGCTAGCGGGGGCCGCACAGATACGCAGTATTTT. Protein sequence: CASSSRGASGGRTDTQYF.